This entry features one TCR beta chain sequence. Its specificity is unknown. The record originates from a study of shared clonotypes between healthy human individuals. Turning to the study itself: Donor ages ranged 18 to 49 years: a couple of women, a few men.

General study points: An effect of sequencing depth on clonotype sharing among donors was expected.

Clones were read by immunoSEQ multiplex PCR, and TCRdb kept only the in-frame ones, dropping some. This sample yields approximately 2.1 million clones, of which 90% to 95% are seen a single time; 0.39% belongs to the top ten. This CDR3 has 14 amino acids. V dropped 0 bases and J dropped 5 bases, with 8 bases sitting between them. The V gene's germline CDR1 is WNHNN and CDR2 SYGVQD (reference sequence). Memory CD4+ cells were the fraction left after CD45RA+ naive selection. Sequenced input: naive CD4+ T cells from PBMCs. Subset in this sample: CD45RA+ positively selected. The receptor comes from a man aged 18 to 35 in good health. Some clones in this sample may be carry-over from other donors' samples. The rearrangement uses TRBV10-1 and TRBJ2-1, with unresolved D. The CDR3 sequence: CASSESGLNNEQFF. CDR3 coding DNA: TGCGCCAGCAGTGAGTCGGGTCTAAACAATGAGCAGTTCTTC.